Below, 19 T cell receptor beta chains from the same sample are listed, as sequenced in a study of cytomegalovirus exposure and HLA in healthy donors. With 60 Vbeta and 13 Jbeta primers, the PCR was carried out. Profiled with immunoSEQ multiplex PCR; TCRdb holds only in-frame clones, not every one. Its table lists about 54,000 clones. The specimen sequenced was PBMCs. These receptors originate from a woman between 35 and 50 years old in good health and CMV-seronegative.

This chain connects TRBV18 to TRBJ2-2; 8 bases are shared with TRBD1. This CDR3 spans 16 amino acids. Germline V CDR1 and CDR2: KGHSH, LQKENI. J was trimmed by 1 base and V by 1 base; bases with no gene match: 2. CDR3 nucleotide sequence: TGTGCCAGCTCACCACGGACAGGGAGGAACACCGGGGAGCTGTTTTTT. As protein: CASSPRTGRNTGELFF. The full variable domain, completed using reference TRBV18 and TRBJ2-2, is NAGVMQNPRHLVRRRGQEARLRCSPMKGHSHVYWYRQLPEEGLKFMVYLQKENIIDESGMPKERFSAEFPKEGPSILRIQQVVRGDSAAYFCASSPRTGRNTGELFFGEGSRLTVL.

The gene calls are TRBV4-3 and TRBJ2-7; D is ambiguous. CDR1 is LGHNA and CDR2 is YSLEER in the germline V gene. The CDR3 extends over 15 amino acids. V dropped 6 bases and J dropped 0 bases, with 15 bases sitting between them. The CDR3: CASSPTSLSSYEQYF. For the CDR3, the DNA is TGCGCCAGCAGTCCAACATCCTTGTCCTCCTACGAGCAGTACTTC.

V is TRBV5-1 and J is TRBJ1-1; D is unclear. The CDR3 sequence is 14 residues long. The germline V gene has CDR1 SGHRS and CDR2 YFSETQ. The germline V and J ends were trimmed by 1 base and 3 bases, with 10 bases remaining between them. CDR3 sequence (DNA): TGCGCCAGCAGCTTGCTTAATGAGGACACTGAAGCTTTCTTT. Translated: CASSLLNEDTEAFF.

The chain combines TRBV28 with TRBJ2-7; TRBD2 agrees at 9 bases. The J segment lost 9 bases and the V segment lost 3 bases, leaving 12 bases of the junction unmatched. Germline V CDR1 and CDR2: MDHEN, SYDVKM. The CDR3 is 15 residues long. The CDR3 bases are TGTGCCAGCAGTTTTTCCGTGGTGACTAGCGGCTTGCAGTACTTC. This encodes CASSFSVVTSGLQYF.

J is TRBJ2-7 and V is TRBV7-9; D unresolved. The V end was cut by 4 bases, the J end by 5 bases, with 12 bases between. Germline V gives CDR1 SEHNR, CDR2 FQNEAQ (reference sequence). The CDR3 sequence is 13 residues long. The CDR3 coding sequence is TGTGCCAGCAGCTCTTATGACAAGGACGAGCAGTACTTC. Translating it yields CASSSYDKDEQYF.

The chain employs TRBV13 and TRBJ2-6; possible D gene TRBD2, 5 bases. V lost 6 bases and J 0 bases, leaving 15 bases between the germline ends. CDR1 is PRHDT and CDR2 is FYEKMQ in the germline V gene (reference sequence). The CDR3 consists of 17 residues. CDR3 DNA sequence: TGTGCCAGCAGGGGCCGGACTGCTAGCTCTGGGGCCAACGTCCTGACTTTC. This gives the protein CASRGRTASSGANVLTF.

Here the CDR3 DNA reads TGTGCCAGCAGCCTTACAGGGACGAATGAAAAACTGTTTTTT. Translation gives CASSLTGTNEKLFF. The J gene is TRBJ1-4, the V gene TRBV9; perhaps TRBD1 as D (6 bases). This CDR3 is 14 amino acids long. The V and J ends lost 4 bases and 5 bases respectively, with 12 bases between them. The germline V gene has CDR1 SGDLS and CDR2 YYNGEE.

The chain has TRBV5-1 and TRBJ2-3; 7 positions agree with TRBD2. With 4 bases clipped from V and 4 bases from J, the junction kept 12 bases outside the gene matches. Germline loops: CDR1 SGHRS, CDR2 YFSETQ. The CDR3 is made up of 16 amino acids. CDR3 sequence (DNA): TGCGCCAGCAGCCTGGAGGGCGCGGGAGACCCAGATACGCAGTATTTT. It translates to CASSLEGAGDPDTQYF.

The V and J genes are TRBV19 and TRBJ1-4; 9 nucleotides line up with TRBD1. The germline V gene encodes CDR1 LNHDA and CDR2 SQIVND (reference sequence). V shed 4 bases, J shed 8 bases, and the junction held 5 bases outside the gene matches. This CDR3 has 14 amino acids. The DNA for the CDR3 is TGTGCCAGTAGTAAAACAGGGGGCGAAGAAAAACTGTTTTTT. Its protein product is CASSKTGGEEKLFF.

The V call is TRBV11-2, the J call TRBJ1-6, with D unresolved. CDR1 and CDR2 (germline): SGHAT, FQNNGV. The V and J ends lost 0 bases and 10 bases respectively, with 13 bases between them. This CDR3 region has 15 residues. CDR3 DNA: TGTGCCAGCAGCTTAGATCCGGGGTCGGGATCACCCCTCCACTTT. Translating gives CASSLDPGSGSPLHF.

The chain couples TRBV7-2 to TRBJ2-3; D unresolved. The CDR3 has 15 amino acids. Germline V CDR1 and CDR2: SGHTA, FQGNSA. V dropped 1 base and J dropped 2 bases, with 10 bases sitting between them. CDR3 in DNA: TGTGCCAGCAGCTTAGGGGCAAGTCCCACAGATACGCAGTATTTT. Translating gives CASSLGASPTDTQYF.

The chain employs TRBV5-5 and TRBJ2-7; D is unclear. V was shortened by 2 bases and J by 5 bases, with 14 bases between the two germline ends. Germline-derived CDR1 and CDR2 are SGHKS and YYEKEE (reference sequence). This CDR3 contains 14 residues. CDR3 sequence (DNA): TGTGCCAGCAGCTTTTCACTCGACGCGGACGAGCAGTACTTC. Protein product: CASSFSLDADEQYF.

The V and J genes are TRBV2 and TRBJ2-7, with 9 nucleotides matching TRBD1. The CDR3 consists of 15 residues. The germline V gene encodes CDR1 SNHLY and CDR2 FYNNEI. J was trimmed by 3 bases and V by 6 bases; bases with no gene match: 9. The CDR3 here is CASSTGTGYHYEQYF. The CDR3 DNA is TGTGCCAGCAGCACCGGGACAGGGTATCACTACGAGCAGTACTTC.

The rearrangement joins TRBV5-1 to TRBJ2-5; TRBD1 agrees at 9 bases. Germline CDR1 is SGHRS and CDR2 is YFSETQ. This CDR3 spans 16 amino acids. V shed 4 bases, J shed 5 bases, and the junction held 12 bases outside the gene matches. The CDR3 loop reads CASSHDRTGVGETQYF. The CDR3 nucleotides read TGCGCCAGCAGCCACGACCGGACAGGGGTCGGGGAGACCCAGTACTTC.

The CDR3 here is CASSLSNYGYTF. The DNA of the CDR3 is TGTGCCAGCAGCCTAAGTAACTATGGCTACACCTTC. The chain recombines TRBV7-2 with TRBJ1-2; D remains unclear. CDR3 length equals 12 residues. Germline V gene data show CDR1 as SGHTA and CDR2 as FQGNSA. V was pared by 5 bases and J by 1 base, with 5 bases between.

The gene calls are TRBV11-2 and TRBJ2-7, with D uncertain. Germline V gives CDR1 SGHAT, CDR2 FQNNGV. The CDR3 totals 12 residues. Trimming shortened V by 3 bases and J by 5 bases, and 8 bases separated the two germline ends. CDR3 DNA: TGTGCCAGCAGCTTGATGGCGGACGAGCAGTACTTC. As protein: CASSLMADEQYF. The full variable domain, in which reference TRBV11-2 and TRBJ2-7 provide the parts outside the CDR3, is EAGVAQSPRYKIIEKRQSVAFWCNPISGHATLYWYQQILGQGPKLLIQFQNNGVVDDSQLPKDRFSAERLKGVDSTLKIQPAKLEDSAVYLCASSLMADEQYFGPGTRLTVT.

The V and J genes are TRBV18 and TRBJ2-7; tentative D call: TRBD2 (5 bases). Per germline, CDR1 KGHSH and CDR2 LQKENI. The germline V and J ends were trimmed by 6 bases and 4 bases, with 13 bases remaining between them. The CDR3 is 13 amino acids. The CDR3, as DNA: TGTGCCAGCTCCGCCGAATGGGAGTACGAGCAGTACTTC. Protein product: CASSAEWEYEQYF.

V gene TRBV9 combines with J gene TRBJ2-5; TRBD2 might be the D (6 bases). The germline V gene encodes CDR1 SGDLS and CDR2 YYNGEE. The CDR3 extends over 15 amino acids. Trimming left V 4 bases short and J 5 bases short, with 18 bases between. The DNA of the CDR3 is TGTGCCAGCAGCAATTCCCCGGGGGAAGGGGAGACCCAGTACTTC. Translation: CASSNSPGEGETQYF.

The chain is built from TRBV6-1 and TRBJ2-7; D perhaps matches TRBD1 (6 bases). Germline V gives CDR1 MNHNS, CDR2 SASEGT. V was clipped by 4 bases and J by 2 bases, with 12 bases between them. The CDR3 loop spans 14 amino acids. The CDR3 nucleotides are TGTGCCAGCAGTGGGACAGTTAGCGCCTACGAGCAGTACTTC. Residues: CASSGTVSAYEQYF.